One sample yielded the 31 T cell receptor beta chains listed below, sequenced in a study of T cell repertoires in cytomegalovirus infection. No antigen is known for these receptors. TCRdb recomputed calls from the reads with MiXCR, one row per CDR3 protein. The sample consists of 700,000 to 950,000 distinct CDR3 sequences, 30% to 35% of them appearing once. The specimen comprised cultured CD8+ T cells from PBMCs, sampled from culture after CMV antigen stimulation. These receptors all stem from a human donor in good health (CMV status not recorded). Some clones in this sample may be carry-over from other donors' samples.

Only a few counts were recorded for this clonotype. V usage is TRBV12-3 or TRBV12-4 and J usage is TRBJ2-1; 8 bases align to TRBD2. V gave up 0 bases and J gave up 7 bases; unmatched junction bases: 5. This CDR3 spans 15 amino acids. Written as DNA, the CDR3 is TGTGCCAGCAGTTTAGCGACGGGGGGGATGAATGAGCAGTTCTTC. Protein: CASSLATGGMNEQFF.

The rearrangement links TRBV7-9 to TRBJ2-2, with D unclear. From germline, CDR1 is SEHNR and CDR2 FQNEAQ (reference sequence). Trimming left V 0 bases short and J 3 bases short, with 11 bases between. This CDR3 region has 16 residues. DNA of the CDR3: TGTGCCAGCAGCTTAGCGGTAGGAGAGTACACCGGGGAGCTGTTTTTT. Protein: CASSLAVGEYTGELFF.

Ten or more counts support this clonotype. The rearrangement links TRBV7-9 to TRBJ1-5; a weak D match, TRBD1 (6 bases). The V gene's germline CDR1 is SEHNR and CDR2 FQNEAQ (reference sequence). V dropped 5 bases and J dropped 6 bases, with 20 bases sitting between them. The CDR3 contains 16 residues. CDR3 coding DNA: TGTGCCAGCAGCCTATATCCCCCGCAGGGGCGTCAGCCCCAGCATTTT. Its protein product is CASSLYPPQGRQPQHF.

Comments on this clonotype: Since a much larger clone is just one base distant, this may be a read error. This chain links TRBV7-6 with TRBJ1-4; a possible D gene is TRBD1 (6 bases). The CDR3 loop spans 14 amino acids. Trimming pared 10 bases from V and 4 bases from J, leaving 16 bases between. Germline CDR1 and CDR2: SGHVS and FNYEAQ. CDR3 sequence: CANSADSYNEKLFF. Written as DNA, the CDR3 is TGTGCCAACAGTGCGGACAGTTATAATGAAAAACTGTTTTTT.

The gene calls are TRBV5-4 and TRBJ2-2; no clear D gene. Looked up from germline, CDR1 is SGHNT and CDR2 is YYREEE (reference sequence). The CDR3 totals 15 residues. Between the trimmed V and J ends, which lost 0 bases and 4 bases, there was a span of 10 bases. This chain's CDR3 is CASSLEIRSTGELFF. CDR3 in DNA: TGTGCCAGCAGCTTGGAAATCAGAAGCACCGGGGAGCTGTTTTTT. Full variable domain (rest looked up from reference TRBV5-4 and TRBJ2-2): ETGVTQSPTHLIKTRGQQVTLRCSSQSGHNTVSWYQQALGQGPQFIFQYYREEENGRGNFPPRFSGLQFPNYSSELNVNALELDDSALYLCASSLEIRSTGELFFGEGSRLTVL.

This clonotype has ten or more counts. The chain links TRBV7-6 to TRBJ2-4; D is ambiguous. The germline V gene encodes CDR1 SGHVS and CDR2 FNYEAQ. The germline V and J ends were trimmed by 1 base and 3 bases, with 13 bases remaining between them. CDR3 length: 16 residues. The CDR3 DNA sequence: TGTGCCAGCAGCTTAGGGTTAGGTAGATACAAAAACATTCAGTACTTC. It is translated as CASSLGLGRYKNIQYF.

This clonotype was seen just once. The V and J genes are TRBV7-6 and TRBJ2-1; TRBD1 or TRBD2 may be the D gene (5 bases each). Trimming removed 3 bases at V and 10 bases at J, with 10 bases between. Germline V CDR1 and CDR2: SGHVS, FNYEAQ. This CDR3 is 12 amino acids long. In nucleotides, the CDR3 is TGTGCCAGCAGCTTGGGGGATATGGAGCAGTTCTTC. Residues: CASSLGDMEQFF.

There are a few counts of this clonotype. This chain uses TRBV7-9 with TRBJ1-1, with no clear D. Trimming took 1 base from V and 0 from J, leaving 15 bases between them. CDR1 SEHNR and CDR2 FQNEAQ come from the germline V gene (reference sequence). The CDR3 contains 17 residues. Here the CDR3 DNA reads TGTGCCAGCAGCTTAGGGCCCTCGGTGGAGATGAACACTGAAGCTTTCTTT. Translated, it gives CASSLGPSVEMNTEAFF.

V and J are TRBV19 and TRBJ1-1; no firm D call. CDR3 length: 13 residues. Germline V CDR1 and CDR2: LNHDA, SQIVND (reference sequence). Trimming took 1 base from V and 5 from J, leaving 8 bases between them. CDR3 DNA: TGTGCCAGTAGTATAGCTACAGCAACTGAAGCTTTCTTT. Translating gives CASSIATATEAFF.

The CDR3 region is CASSPVGLYNEQFF. The CDR3 coding sequence is TGTGCCAGTAGTCCCGTGGGACTATACAATGAGCAGTTCTTC. The J gene is TRBJ2-1, the V gene TRBV19; 7 nucleotides agree with TRBD2. V lost 5 bases and J lost 4; bases outside the gene matches: 5. The CDR3 totals 14 residues. CDR1 is LNHDA and CDR2 is SQIVND in the germline V gene (reference sequence).

CDR3 sequence: CASSLSGRNRYNEQFF. For the CDR3, the DNA is TGTGCCAGCAGTTTATCGGGGCGTAACCGCTACAATGAGCAGTTCTTC. The chain has TRBV27 and TRBJ2-1; the D gene is possibly TRBD1 (5 bases). The CDR3 spans 16 residues. Germline V gene data show CDR1 as MNHEY and CDR2 as SMNVEV (reference sequence). V dropped 0 bases and J dropped 3 bases, with 12 bases sitting between them.

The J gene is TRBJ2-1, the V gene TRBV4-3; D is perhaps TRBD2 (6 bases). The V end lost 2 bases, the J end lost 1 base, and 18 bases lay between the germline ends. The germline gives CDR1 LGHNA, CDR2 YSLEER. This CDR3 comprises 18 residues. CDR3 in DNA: TGCGCCAGCAGCCAAAAACCCCCCGGGACTGGATCCTACAATGAGCAGTTCTTC. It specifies CASSQKPPGTGSYNEQFF.

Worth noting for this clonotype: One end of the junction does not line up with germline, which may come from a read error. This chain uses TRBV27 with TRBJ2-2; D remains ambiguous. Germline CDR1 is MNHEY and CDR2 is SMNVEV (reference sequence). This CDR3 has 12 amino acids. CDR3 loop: CASGWNSGELFF. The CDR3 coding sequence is TGTGCCAGCGGTTGGAACTCCGGGGAGCTGTTTTTT.

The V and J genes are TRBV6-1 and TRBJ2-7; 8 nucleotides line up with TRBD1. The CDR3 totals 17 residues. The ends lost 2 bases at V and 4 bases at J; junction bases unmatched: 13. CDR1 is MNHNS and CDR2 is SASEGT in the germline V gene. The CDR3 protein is CASSERRPGQGIYEQYV. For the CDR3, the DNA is TGTGCCAGCAGTGAAAGAAGGCCAGGACAGGGTATTTACGAGCAGTACGTC.

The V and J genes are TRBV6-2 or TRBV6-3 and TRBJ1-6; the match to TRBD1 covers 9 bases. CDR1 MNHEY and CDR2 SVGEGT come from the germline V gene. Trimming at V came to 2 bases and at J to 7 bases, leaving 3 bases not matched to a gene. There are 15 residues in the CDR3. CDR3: CASSYAGQGNSPLHF. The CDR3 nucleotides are TGTGCCAGCAGTTACGCGGGACAGGGAAATTCACCCCTCCACTTT.

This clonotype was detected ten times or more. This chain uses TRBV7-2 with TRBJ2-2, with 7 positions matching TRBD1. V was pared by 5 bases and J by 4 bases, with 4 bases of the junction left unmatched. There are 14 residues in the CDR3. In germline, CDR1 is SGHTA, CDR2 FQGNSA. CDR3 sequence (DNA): TGTGCCAGCAGCCTCCGACAGGGCACCGGGGAGCTGTTTTTT. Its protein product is CASSLRQGTGELFF.

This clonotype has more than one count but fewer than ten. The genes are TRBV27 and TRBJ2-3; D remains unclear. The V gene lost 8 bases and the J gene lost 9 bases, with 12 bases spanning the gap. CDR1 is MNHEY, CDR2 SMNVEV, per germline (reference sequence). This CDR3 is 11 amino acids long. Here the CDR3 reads CASSIGGTQYF. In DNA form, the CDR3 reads TGTGCCAGCTCCATTGGCGGAACGCAGTATTTT.

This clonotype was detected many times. In nucleotides, the CDR3 is TGTGCCACCAGCAGAGACCGGGGGGTCTACAATGAGCAGTTCTTC. Translated: CATSRDRGVYNEQFF. This chain links TRBV15 with TRBJ2-1, with 7 bases that match TRBD2. Germline lookup yields CDR1 LNHNV and CDR2 YYDKDF (reference sequence). V shed 0 bases and J 3 bases; nucleotides not matched to a gene: 2. The CDR3 is 15 amino acids.

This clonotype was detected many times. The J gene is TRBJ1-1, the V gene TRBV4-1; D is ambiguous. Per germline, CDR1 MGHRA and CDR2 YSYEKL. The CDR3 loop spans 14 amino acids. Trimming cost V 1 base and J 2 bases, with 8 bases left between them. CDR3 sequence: CASSQGRVNTEAFF. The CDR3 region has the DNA TGCGCCAGCAGCCAAGGACGGGTAAACACTGAAGCTTTCTTT.

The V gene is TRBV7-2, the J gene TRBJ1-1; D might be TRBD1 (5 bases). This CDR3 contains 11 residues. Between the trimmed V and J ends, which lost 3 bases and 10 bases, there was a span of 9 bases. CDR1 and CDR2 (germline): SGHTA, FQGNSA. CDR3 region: CASSFREGAFF. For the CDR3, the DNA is TGTGCCAGCAGCTTCAGGGAGGGAGCTTTCTTT.

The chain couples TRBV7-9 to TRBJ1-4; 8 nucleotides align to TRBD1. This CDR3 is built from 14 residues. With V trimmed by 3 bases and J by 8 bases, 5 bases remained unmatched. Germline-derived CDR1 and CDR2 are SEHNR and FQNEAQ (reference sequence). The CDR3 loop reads CASSLGQAPEKLFF. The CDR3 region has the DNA TGTGCCAGCAGCTTGGGACAGGCCCCAGAAAAACTGTTTTTT. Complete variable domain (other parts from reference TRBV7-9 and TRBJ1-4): DTGVSQNPRHKITKRGQNVTFRCDPISEHNRLYWYRQTLGQGPEFLTYFQNEAQLEKSRLLSDRFSAERPKGSFSTLEIQRTEQGDSAMYLCASSLGQAPEKLFFGSGTQLSVL.

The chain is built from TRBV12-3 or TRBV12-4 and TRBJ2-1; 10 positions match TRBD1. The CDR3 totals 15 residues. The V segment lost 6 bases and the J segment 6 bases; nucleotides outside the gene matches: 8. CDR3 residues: CASRRGTGVFNEQFF. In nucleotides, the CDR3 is TGTGCCAGCAGGCGTGGGACAGGGGTATTCAATGAGCAGTTCTTC.

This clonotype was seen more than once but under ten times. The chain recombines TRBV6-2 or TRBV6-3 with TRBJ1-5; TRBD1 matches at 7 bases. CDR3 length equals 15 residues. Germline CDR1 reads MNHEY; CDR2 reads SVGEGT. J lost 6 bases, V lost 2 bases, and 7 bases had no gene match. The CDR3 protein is CASSYLRQGGQPQHF. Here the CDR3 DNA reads TGTGCCAGCAGTTACCTACGACAGGGTGGTCAGCCCCAGCATTTT.

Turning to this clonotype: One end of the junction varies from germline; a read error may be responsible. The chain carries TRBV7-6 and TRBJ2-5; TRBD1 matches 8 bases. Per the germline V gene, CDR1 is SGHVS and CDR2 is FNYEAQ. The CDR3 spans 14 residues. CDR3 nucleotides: TGTGGCAGCAGCCCTTGGACAGGGCTGGAGACCCAGTACTTC. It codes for CGSSPWTGLETQYF.

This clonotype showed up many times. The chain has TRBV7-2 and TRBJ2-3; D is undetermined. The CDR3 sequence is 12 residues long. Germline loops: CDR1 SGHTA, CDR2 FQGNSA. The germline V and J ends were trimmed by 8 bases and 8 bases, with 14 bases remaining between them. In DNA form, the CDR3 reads TGTGCCAGCCTATTAAAGGGCGGTACGCAGTATTTT. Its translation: CASLLKGGTQYF.

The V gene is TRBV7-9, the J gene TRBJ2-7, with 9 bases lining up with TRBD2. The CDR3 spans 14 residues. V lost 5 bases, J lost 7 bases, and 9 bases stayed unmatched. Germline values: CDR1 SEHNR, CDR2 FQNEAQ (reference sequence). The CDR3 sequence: CASSPSGAVGEQYF. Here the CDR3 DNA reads TGTGCCAGCAGCCCTAGCGGGGCAGTGGGGGAGCAGTACTTC.

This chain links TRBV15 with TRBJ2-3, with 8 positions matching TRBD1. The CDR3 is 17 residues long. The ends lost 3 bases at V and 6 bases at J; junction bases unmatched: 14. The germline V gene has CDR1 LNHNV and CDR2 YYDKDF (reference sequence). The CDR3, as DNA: TGTGCCACCAGCAGTCGAGGACAGGGCGCGGCCCGCGATACGCAGTATTTT. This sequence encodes CATSSRGQGAARDTQYF.

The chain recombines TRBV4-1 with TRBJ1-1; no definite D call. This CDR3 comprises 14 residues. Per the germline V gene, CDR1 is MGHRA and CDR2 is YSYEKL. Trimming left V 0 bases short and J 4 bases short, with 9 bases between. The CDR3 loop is CASSQEGFGTEAFF. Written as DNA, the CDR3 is TGCGCCAGCAGCCAAGAAGGGTTCGGCACTGAAGCTTTCTTT.

CDR3 residues: CASITRGISTDTQYF. The CDR3 region has the DNA TGTGCCAGCATCACTCGAGGCATAAGCACAGATACGCAGTATTTT. The chain joins TRBV7-9 to TRBJ2-3; the D is unclear. This CDR3 has 15 amino acids. Germline assignment: CDR1 SEHNR and CDR2 FQNEAQ (reference sequence). V was clipped by 7 bases and J by 0 bases, with 14 bases between them.

The CDR3 nucleotides read TGTGCCAGTAGGACAGGGCCTGCCACCGGGGAGCTGTTTTTT. This sequence encodes CASRTGPATGELFF. The gene calls are TRBV19 and TRBJ2-2; 7 nucleotides agree with TRBD1. CDR3 length equals 14 residues. CDR1 is LNHDA, CDR2 SQIVND, per germline (reference sequence). The ends lost 6 bases at V and 4 bases at J; junction bases unmatched: 5.

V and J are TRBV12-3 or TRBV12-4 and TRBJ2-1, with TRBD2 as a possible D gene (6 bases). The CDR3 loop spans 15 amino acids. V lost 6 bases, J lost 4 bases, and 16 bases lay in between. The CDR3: CASSQPGLRYNEQFF. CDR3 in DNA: TGTGCCAGCAGCCAACCGGGACTGAGATACAATGAGCAGTTCTTC.